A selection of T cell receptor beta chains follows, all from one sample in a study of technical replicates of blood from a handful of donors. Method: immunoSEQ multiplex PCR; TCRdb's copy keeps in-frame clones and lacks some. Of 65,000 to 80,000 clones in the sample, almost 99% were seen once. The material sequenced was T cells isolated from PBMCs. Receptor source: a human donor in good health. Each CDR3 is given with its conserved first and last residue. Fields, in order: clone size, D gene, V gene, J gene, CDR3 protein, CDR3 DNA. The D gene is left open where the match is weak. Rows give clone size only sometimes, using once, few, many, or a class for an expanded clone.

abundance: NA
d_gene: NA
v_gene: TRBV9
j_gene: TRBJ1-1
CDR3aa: CASFLGENTEAFF
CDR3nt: TGTGCCAGCTTTTTGGGAGAGAACACTGAAGCTTTCTTT

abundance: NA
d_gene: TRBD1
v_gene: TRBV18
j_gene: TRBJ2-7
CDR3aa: CASSDRASYEQYF
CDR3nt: TGTGCCAGCTCAGACAGGGCCTCCTACGAGCAGTACTTC

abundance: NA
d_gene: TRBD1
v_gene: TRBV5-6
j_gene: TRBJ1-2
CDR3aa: CASSWDRENGYTF
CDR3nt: TGTGCCAGCAGCTGGGACAGGGAAAATGGCTACACCTTC

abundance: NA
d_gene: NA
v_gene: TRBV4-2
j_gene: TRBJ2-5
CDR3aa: CASSQDGGETQYF
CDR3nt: TGTGCCAGCAGCCAAGACGGGGGAGAGACCCAGTACTTC

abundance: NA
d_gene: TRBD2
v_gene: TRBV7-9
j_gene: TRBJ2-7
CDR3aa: CASKATSGSYEQYF
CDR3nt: TGTGCCAGCAAAGCGACTAGCGGGAGTTACGAGCAGTACTTC

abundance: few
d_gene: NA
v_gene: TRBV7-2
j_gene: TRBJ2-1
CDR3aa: CASSLINGNEQFF
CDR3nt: TGTGCCAGCAGCTTAATCAACGGGAATGAGCAGTTCTTC

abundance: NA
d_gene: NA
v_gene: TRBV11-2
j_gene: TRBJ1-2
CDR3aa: CASSLEVGRAGYGYTF
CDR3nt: TGTGCCAGCAGCTTAGAAGTAGGCAGGGCGGGATATGGCTACACCTTC

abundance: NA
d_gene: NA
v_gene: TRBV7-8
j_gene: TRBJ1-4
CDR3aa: CASSSDRKGEKLFF
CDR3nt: TGTGCCAGCAGTTCGGACAGAAAGGGGGAAAAACTGTTTTTT

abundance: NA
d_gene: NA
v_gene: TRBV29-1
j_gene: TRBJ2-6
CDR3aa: CSVGAGSGANVLTF
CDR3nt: TGCAGCGTTGGGGCAGGCTCTGGGGCCAACGTCCTGACTTTC

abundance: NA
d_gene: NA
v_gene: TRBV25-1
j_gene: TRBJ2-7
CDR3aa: CAENKERQIYEQYF
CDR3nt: TGTGCCGAAAATAAAGAAAGACAGATCTACGAGCAGTACTTC

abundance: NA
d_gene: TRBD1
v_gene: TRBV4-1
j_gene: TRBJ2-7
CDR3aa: CASSPGQANYEQYF
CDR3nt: TGCGCCAGCAGCCCCGGACAGGCGAACTACGAGCAGTACTTC

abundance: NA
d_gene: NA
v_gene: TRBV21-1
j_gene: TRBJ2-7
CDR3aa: CASSARQVPNEQYF
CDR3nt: TGTGCCAGCAGCGCTAGACAGGTCCCAAACGAGCAGTACTTC

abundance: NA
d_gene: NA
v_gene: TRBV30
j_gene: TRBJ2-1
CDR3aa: CAWGKGAGFSYNEQFF
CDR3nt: TGTGCCTGGGGAAAGGGAGCAGGATTCTCCTACAATGAGCAGTTCTTC

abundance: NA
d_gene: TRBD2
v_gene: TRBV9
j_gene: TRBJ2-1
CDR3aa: CASSVGSGMYEQFF
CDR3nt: TGTGCCAGCAGCGTTGGTAGCGGGATGTATGAGCAGTTCTTC

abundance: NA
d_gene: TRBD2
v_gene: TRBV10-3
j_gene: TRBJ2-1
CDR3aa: CAISPTSGSTDEQFF
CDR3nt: TGTGCCATCAGTCCAACTAGCGGGAGTACCGATGAGCAGTTCTTC

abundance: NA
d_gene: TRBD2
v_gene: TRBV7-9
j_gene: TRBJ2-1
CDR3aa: CASRGLGGNEQFF
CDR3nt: TGTGCCAGCAGGGGACTAGGAGGCAATGAGCAGTTCTTC

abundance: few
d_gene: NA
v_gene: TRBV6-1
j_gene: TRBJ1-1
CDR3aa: CASSEAGPGRTEAFF
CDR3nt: TGTGCCAGCAGTGAAGCAGGACCAGGGAGGACTGAAGCTTTCTTT

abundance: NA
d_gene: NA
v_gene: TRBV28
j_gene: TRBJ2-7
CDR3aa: CASSLSGVGGFYEQYF
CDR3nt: TGTGCCAGCAGTTTAAGCGGAGTAGGGGGTTTCTACGAGCAGTACTTC

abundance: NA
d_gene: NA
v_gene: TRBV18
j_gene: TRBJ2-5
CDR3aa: CASSPPEAQRRTQYF
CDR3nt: TGTGCCAGCTCACCACCGGAGGCGCAGAGGAGGACCCAGTACTTC

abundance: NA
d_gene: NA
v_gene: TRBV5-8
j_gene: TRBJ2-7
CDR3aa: CASSLALYEQYF
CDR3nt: TGTGCCAGCAGCTTAGCCCTTTACGAGCAGTACTTC

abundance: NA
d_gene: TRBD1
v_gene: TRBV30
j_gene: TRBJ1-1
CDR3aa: CAWQGQLNTEAFF
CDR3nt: TGTGCCTGGCAGGGACAGTTGAACACTGAAGCTTTCTTT

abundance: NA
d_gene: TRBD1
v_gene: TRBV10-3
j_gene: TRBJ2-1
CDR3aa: CAATGTGDSNEQFF
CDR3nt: TGTGCCGCCACCGGGACAGGGGACTCCAATGAGCAGTTCTTC

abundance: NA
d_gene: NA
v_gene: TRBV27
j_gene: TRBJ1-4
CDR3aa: CASSLGVGTFEKLFF
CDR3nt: TGTGCCAGCAGTTTAGGGGTAGGGACTTTTGAAAAACTGTTTTTT

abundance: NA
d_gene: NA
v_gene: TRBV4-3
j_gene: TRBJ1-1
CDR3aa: CASSQARLTTEAFF
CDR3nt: TGCGCCAGCAGCCAAGCGAGGTTAACCACTGAAGCTTTCTTT

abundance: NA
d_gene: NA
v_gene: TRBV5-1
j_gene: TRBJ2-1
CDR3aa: CASSLGVAVLSSYNEQFF
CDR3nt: TGCGCCAGCAGCTTAGGGGTAGCGGTACTCAGCTCCTACAATGAGCAGTTCTTC

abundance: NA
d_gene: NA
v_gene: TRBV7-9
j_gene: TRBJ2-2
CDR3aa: CASSFIPTSNTGELFF
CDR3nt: TGTGCCAGCAGCTTTATTCCTACTTCAAACACCGGGGAGCTGTTTTTT

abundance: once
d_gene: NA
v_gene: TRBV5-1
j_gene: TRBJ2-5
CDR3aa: CASSLAPSETQYF
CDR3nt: TGCGCCAGCAGCTTGGCCCCGTCAGAGACCCAGTACTTC

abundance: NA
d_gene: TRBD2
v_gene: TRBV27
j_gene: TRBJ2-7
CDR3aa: CASSLAGEYEQYF
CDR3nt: TGTGCCAGCAGTTTAGCGGGAGAGTACGAGCAGTACTTC

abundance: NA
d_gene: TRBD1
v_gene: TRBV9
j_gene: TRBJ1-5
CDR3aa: CASSVEGAKEQPQHF
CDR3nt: TGTGCCAGCAGCGTTGAGGGGGCGAAGGAGCAGCCCCAGCATTTT

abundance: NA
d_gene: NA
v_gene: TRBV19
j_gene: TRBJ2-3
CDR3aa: CASSVGRGTDTQYF
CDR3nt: TGTGCCAGTAGTGTTGGGCGGGGCACAGATACGCAGTATTTT

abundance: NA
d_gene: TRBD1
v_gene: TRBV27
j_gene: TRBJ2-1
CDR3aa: CASSLSGTGRNEQFF
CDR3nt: TGTGCCAGCAGTTTATCCGGGACAGGGAGGAATGAGCAGTTCTTC

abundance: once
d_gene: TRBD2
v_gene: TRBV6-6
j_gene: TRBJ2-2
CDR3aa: CASSYLAGANGELFF
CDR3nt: TGTGCCAGCAGTTATCTAGCGGGAGCTAACGGGGAGCTGTTTTTT

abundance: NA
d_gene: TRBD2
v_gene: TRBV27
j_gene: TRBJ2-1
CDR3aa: CASSLSSGLYNEQFF
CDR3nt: TGTGCCAGCAGCCTTTCTAGCGGTTTATACAATGAGCAGTTCTTC

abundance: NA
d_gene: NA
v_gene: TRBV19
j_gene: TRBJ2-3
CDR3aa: CASSIVGTPTDTQYF
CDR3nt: TGTGCCAGTAGTATAGTTGGGACACCCACAGATACGCAGTATTTT

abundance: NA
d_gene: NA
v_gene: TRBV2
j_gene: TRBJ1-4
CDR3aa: CASREHQRSRLFF
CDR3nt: TGTGCCAGCAGGGAACACCAGAGGAGCAGACTGTTTTTT

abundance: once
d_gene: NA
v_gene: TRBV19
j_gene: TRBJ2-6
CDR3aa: CATKGTFNSGANVLTF
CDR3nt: TGTGCCACAAAAGGGACATTTAACTCTGGGGCCAACGTCCTGACTTTC

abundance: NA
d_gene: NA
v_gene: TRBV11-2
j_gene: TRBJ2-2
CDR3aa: CASSLVATGELFF
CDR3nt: TGTGCCAGCAGCTTAGTTGCGACCGGGGAGCTGTTTTTT